Described below is a single T cell receptor beta chain sequence and its context. The antigen is undetermined. The data were produced by immunoSEQ multiplex PCR, yet TCRdb's version contains in-frame clones alone and is incomplete. Among 62,000 or so clones listed, more than 95% were seen once. The sample is drawn from a study of brain T cells in children with intractable seizures. Overall study findings and caveats: Absence of clones before surgery may stem from lower sequencing depth. Viral specificity was inferred only from CDR3 similarity; HCMV serostatus was unknown.

Sequencing was performed on peripheral blood, taken at surgery. The TCR comes from a boy less than two years old with focal cortical dysplasia and intractable seizures.

The CDR3 DNA reads TGTGCCAGCAGTTACGGGACAAATTATGGCTACACCTTC. This codes for CASSYGTNYGYTF. The genes are TRBV6-5 and TRBJ1-2, with a tentative D call TRBD1 (6 bases). The CDR3 runs to 13 residues. CDR1 and CDR2 (germline): MNHEY, SVGAGI. The V gene lost 2 bases and the J gene lost 5 bases, with 9 bases spanning the gap.